A selection of T cell receptor beta chains follows, all from one sample in a study of T cells after yellow fever vaccination. One entry per CDR3 protein, called by TCRdb with MiXCR from the 5' RACE reads. The sample shows approximately 240,000 distinct CDR3 sequences, around 3.5% of them seen only once. Specimen: PBMCs, collected 15 days after the yellow fever booster vaccination. The receptors derive from a man aged 18 to 35 who received the YFV17D yellow fever vaccine. Both conserved end residues are part of each CDR3. D genes are given only for firm matches. Only some rows state a clone size, as once, few, many or a class for expanded clones.

size	J	V	D	DNA	CDR3
many	TRBJ2-2	TRBV12-3/TRBV12-4	.	TGTGCCAGCACCCAAAAGGGATATAACACCGGGGAGCTGTTTTTT	CASTQKGYNTGELFF
.	TRBJ1-5	TRBV12-3/TRBV12-4	.	TGTGCCAGCAGTTTTGCGGGGGGCGGTCAGCCCCAGCATTTT	CASSFAGGGQPQHF
many	TRBJ2-3	TRBV10-3	.	TGTGCCATCAGTGAGTCGCGGGCCCCCGCCGGTACGCAGTATTTT	CAISESRAPAGTQYF
many	TRBJ1-3	TRBV20-1	TRBD1	TGCAGTGCCCTACTCGACAGGGGGCCTGGAAACACCATATATTTT	CSALLDRGPGNTIYF
many	TRBJ2-7	TRBV7-9	.	TGTGCCAGCAGCTTAGTGTCAGGGAAGGCCTACGAGCAGTACTTC	CASSLVSGKAYEQYF
many	TRBJ1-6	TRBV5-5	.	TGTGCCAGCAGCTTGACAGGAACCTATAATTCACCCCTCCACTTT	CASSLTGTYNSPLHF
many	TRBJ1-1	TRBV10-3	TRBD1	TGTGCCATCAGTGGAGTAAGGGACAGTAGATCTGAAGCTTTCTTT	CAISGVRDSRSEAFF
many	TRBJ2-5	TRBV4-2	.	TGTGCCAGCAGCCAAGATTACGCGGGGCAACAAGAGACCCAGTACTTC	CASSQDYAGQQETQYF
many	TRBJ2-3	TRBV30	TRBD2	TGTGCCTGGAGTTTTAATCGGGGGGTCACAGATACGCAGTATTTT	CAWSFNRGVTDTQYF
many	TRBJ2-7	TRBV10-2	.	TGCGCCAGCCAAGAGCCCTCGGGGACCTTCTACGAGCAGTACTTC	CASQEPSGTFYEQYF
many	TRBJ1-5	TRBV29-1	.	TGCAGCGTTGGGTCAGGGCAAGGGCAGCCCCAGCATTTT	CSVGSGQGQPQHF
many	TRBJ2-1	TRBV15	TRBD2	TGTGCCACCAGCATGTCTAGCGGGGGGCAGGATGAGCAGTTCTTC	CATSMSSGGQDEQFF
many	TRBJ2-5	TRBV12-3/TRBV12-4	.	TGTGCCAGCAGTTTATCCTTCGGAGCGGGCAAGCAAGAGACCCAGTACTTC	CASSLSFGAGKQETQYF
many	TRBJ2-5	TRBV9	.	TGTGCCAGCAGCGAGAGGGCCAATGATAGAGAGACCCAGTACTTC	CASSERANDRETQYF
many	TRBJ1-1	TRBV27	.	TGTGCCAGCCAACCGGGGCATCGGACTGAAGCTTTCTTT	CASQPGHRTEAFF
many	TRBJ1-1	TRBV5-5	TRBD1	TGTGCCAGCGACTACAGGGGGACTGAAGCTTTCTTT	CASDYRGTEAFF
many	TRBJ1-2	TRBV20-1	TRBD1	TGCAGTGCCGGAGTAAATGACAGGGGGGTAGGTGGCTACACCTTC	CSAGVNDRGVGGYTF
many	TRBJ1-1	TRBV12-3/TRBV12-4	.	TGTGCCAGCAGTTTTGTTGTGGGCACTGAAGCTTTCTTT	CASSFVVGTEAFF
few	TRBJ2-1	TRBV4-3	TRBD2	TGCGCCAGCAGCCAAGAGTGGGGCGGGGGGGCCTTTAATGAGCAGTTCTTC	CASSQEWGGGAFNEQFF
many	TRBJ2-2	TRBV7-2	.	TGTGCCAGCAGCGACACCCCGCCTAGCTACACCGGGGAGCTGTTTTTT	CASSDTPPSYTGELFF
many	TRBJ1-2	TRBV5-5	TRBD1	TGTGCCAGCAGCCTTATACCGGGACAGGGGGCGGAGACCCATGGCTACACCTTC	CASSLIPGQGAETHGYTF
many	TRBJ2-7	TRBV30	.	TGTGCCTGGAGTGTATTTTGGGGCAGGGATCTTGCCCACGAGCAGTACTTC	CAWSVFWGRDLAHEQYF
many	TRBJ2-2	TRBV2	.	TGTGCCAGCAACAACCAGGTTACCGGGGAGCTGTTTTTT	CASNNQVTGELFF
many	TRBJ1-1	TRBV5-1	.	TGCGCCAGCACCCGAGAGGGGAGAAACACTGAAGCTTTCTTT	CASTREGRNTEAFF
many	TRBJ1-2	TRBV4-3	.	TGCGCCAGCAGCCAAGGGGTAGGCAGCTATGGCTACACCTTC	CASSQGVGSYGYTF
many	TRBJ1-2	TRBV2	TRBD1	TGTGCCAGCAGTGAGATTAGGGGGCGCGACTATGGCTACACCTTC	CASSEIRGRDYGYTF
many	TRBJ1-5	TRBV12-3/TRBV12-4	.	TGTGCCAGCAGCCGAGGTCCTTCGTGGCAGCCCCAGCATTTT	CASSRGPSWQPQHF
many	TRBJ2-5	TRBV20-1	TRBD1	TGCAGTGCTAGAGGGGTGACAGGGGAGGAAGAGACCCAGTACTTC	CSARGVTGEEETQYF
many	TRBJ2-3	TRBV27	.	TGTGCCAGCAGCCGGGACCGACTTTGGGGTACGCAGTATTTT	CASSRDRLWGTQYF
many	TRBJ1-5	TRBV28	TRBD1	TGTGCCAGCAGTCCCCTCGGACAGGGGGCGAATCAGCCCCAGCATTTT	CASSPLGQGANQPQHF
few	TRBJ2-3	TRBV7-2	TRBD2	TGTGCCAGCAGCCAACTAGCGCCAGATACGCAGTATTTT	CASSQLAPDTQYF